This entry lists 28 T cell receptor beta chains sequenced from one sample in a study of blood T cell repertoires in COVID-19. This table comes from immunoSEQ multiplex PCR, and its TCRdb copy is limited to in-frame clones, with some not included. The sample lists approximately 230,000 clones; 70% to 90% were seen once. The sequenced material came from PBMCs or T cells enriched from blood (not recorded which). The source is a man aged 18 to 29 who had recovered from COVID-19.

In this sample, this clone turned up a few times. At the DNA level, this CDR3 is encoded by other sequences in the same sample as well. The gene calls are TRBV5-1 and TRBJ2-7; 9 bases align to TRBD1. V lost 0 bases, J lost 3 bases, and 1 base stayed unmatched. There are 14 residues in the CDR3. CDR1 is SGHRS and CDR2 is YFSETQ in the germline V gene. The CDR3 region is CASSLGQGVYEQYF. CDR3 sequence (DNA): TGCGCCAGCAGCTTGGGACAGGGGGTCTACGAGCAGTACTTC. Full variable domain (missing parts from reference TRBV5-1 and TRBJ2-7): KAGVTQTPRYLIKTRGQQVTLSCSPISGHRSVSWYQQTPGQGLQFLFEYFSETQRNKGNFPGRFSGRQFSNSRSEMNVSTLELGDSALYLCASSLGQGVYEQYFGPGTRLTVT.

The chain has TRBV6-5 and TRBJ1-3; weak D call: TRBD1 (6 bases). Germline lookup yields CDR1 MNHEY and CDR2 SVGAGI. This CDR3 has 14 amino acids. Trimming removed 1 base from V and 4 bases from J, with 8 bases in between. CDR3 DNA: TGTGCCAGCAGTTACTTCCAGGGGGGAAACACCATATATTTT. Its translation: CASSYFQGGNTIYF.

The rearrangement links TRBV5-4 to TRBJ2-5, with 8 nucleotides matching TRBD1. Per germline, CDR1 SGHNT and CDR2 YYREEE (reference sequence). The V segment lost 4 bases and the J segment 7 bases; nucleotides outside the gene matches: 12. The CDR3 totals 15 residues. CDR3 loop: CASSARDRPPGTQYF. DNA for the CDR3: TGTGCCAGCAGCGCCCGGGACAGGCCACCCGGGACCCAGTACTTC.

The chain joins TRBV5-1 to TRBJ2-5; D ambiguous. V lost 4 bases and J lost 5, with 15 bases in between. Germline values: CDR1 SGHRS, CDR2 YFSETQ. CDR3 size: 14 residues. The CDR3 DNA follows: TGCGCCAGCAGCCAAGACCCGTCAGGCGAGACCCAGTACTTC. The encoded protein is CASSQDPSGETQYF.

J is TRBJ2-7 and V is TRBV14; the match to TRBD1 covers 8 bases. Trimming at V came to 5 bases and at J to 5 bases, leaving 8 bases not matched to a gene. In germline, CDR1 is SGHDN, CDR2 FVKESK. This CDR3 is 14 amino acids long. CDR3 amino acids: CASSLDRVYHEQYF. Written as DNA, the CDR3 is TGTGCCAGCAGCTTGGACAGGGTATACCACGAGCAGTACTTC.

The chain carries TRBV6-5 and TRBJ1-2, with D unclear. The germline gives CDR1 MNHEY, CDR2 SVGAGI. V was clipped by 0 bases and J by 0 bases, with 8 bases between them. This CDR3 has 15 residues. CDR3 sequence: CASSYSGSTNYGYTF. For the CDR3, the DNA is TGTGCCAGCAGTTACTCGGGCAGCACTAACTATGGCTACACCTTC.

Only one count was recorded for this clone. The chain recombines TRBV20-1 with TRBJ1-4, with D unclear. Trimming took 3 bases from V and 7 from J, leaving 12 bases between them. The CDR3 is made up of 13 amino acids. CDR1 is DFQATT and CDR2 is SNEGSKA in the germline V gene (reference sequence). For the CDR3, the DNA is TGCAGTGCTAGTTCCACAGTGGGTGAAAAACTGTTTTTT. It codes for CSASSTVGEKLFF.

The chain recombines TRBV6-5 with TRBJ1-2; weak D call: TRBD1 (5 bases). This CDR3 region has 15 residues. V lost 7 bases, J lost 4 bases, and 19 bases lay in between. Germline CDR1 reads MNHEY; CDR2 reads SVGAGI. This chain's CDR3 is CASIETVKGSYGYTF. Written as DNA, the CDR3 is TGTGCCAGCATCGAGACAGTAAAAGGGTCCTATGGCTACACCTTC.

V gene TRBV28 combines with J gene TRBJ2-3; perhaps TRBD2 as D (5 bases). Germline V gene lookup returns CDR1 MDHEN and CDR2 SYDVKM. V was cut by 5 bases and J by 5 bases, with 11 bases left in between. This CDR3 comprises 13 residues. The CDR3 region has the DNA TGTGCCAGCAGTATGGACTTTCTAGATACGCAGTATTTT. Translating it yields CASSMDFLDTQYF.

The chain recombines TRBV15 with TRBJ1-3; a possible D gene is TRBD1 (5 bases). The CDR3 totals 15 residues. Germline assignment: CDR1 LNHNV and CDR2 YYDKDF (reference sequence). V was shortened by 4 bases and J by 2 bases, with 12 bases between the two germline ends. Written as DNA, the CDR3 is TGTGCCACCAGCACCCGGAGGGGAACTGGAAACACCATATATTTT. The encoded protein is CATSTRRGTGNTIYF. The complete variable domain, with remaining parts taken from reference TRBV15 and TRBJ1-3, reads DAMVIQNPRYQVTQFGKPVTLSCSQTLNHNVMYWYQQKSSQAPKLLFHYYDKDFNNEADTPDNFQSRRPNTSFCFLDIRSPGLGDTAMYLCATSTRRGTGNTIYFGEGSWLTVV.

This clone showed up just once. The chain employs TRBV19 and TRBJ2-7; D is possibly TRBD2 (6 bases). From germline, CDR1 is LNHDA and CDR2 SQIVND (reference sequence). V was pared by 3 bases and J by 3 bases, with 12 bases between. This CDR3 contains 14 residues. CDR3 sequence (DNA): TGTGCCAGTAGTATTGGCGGGGCGAACTACGAGCAGTACTTC. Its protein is CASSIGGANYEQYF.

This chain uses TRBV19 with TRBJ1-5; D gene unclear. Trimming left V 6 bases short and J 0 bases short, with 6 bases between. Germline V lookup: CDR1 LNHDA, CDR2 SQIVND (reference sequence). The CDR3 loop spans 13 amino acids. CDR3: CASRYGSNQPQHF. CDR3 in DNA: TGTGCCAGTAGGTACGGTAGCAATCAGCCCCAGCATTTT.

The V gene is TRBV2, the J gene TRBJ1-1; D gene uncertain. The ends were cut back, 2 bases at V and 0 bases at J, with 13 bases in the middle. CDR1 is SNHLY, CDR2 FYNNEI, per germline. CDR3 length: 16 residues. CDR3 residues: CASSESRPAVNTEAFF. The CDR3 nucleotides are TGTGCCAGCAGTGAAAGTCGGCCTGCGGTGAACACTGAAGCTTTCTTT.

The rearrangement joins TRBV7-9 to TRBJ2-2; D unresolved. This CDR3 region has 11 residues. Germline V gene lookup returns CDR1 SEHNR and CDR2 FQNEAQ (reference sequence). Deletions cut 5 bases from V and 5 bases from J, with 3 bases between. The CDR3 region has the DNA TGTGCCAGCAGCCGTACCGGGGAGCTGTTTTTT. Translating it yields CASSRTGELFF.

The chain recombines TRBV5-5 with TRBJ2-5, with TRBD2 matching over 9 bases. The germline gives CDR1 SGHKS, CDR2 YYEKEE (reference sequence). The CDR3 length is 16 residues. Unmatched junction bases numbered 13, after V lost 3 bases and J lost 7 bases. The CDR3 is CASSWGGGGAFGTQYF. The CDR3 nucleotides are TGTGCCAGCAGCTGGGGAGGCGGGGGGGCCTTCGGGACCCAGTACTTC.

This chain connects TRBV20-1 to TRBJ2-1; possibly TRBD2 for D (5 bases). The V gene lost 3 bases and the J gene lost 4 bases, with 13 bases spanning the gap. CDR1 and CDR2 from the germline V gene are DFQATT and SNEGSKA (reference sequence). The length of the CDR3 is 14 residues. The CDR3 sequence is CSASSASGYNEQFF. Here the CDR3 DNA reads TGCAGTGCTAGTAGTGCTTCGGGGTACAATGAGCAGTTCTTC.

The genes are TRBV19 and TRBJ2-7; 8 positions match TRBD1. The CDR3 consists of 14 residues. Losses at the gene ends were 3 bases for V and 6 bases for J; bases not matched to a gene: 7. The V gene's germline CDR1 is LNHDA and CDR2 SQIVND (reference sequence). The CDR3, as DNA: TGTGCCAGTAGTATCTCGGAGACAGGGGCCGAGCAGTACTTC. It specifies CASSISETGAEQYF.

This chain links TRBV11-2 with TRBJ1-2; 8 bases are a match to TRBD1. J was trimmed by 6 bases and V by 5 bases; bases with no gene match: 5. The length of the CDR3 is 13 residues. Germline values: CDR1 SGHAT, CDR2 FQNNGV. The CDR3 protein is CASSIQGEDGYTF. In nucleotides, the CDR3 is TGTGCCAGCAGCATACAGGGGGAGGATGGCTACACCTTC.

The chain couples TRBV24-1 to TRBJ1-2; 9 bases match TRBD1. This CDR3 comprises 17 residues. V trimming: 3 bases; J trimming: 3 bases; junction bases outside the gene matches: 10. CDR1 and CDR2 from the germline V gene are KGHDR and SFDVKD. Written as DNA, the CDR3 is TGTGCCACCAGTGATGCAGCCGGGACAGGGTCTCACTATGGCTACACCTTC. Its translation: CATSDAAGTGSHYGYTF.

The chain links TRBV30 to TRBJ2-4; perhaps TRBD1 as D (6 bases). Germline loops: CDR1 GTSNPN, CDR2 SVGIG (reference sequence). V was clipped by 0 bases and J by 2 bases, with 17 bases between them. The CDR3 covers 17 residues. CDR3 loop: CAWSVPWGQGTKNIQYF. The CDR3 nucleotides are TGTGCCTGGAGTGTACCGTGGGGGCAAGGGACCAAAAACATTCAGTACTTC.

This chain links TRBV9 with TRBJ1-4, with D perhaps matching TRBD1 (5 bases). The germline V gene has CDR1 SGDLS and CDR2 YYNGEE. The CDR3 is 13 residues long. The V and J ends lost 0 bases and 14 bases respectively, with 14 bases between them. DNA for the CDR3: TGTGCCAGCAGCGTAGAGGCCCAGGGAAGTCTGTTTTTT. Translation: CASSVEAQGSLFF.

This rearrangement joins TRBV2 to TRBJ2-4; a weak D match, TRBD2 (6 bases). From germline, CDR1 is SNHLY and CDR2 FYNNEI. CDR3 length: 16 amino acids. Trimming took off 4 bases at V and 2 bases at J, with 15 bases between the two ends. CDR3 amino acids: CASSGGGFLSKNIQYF. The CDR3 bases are TGTGCCAGCAGTGGGGGAGGTTTTCTATCCAAAAACATTCAGTACTTC.

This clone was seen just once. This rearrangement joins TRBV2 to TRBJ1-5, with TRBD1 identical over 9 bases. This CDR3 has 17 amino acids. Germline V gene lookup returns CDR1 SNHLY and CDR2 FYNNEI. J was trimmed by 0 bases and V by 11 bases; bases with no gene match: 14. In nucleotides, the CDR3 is TGTGCCTCATCGCCCGGGACAGGGTATCATAGCAATCAGCCCCAGCATTTT. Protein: CASSPGTGYHSNQPQHF.

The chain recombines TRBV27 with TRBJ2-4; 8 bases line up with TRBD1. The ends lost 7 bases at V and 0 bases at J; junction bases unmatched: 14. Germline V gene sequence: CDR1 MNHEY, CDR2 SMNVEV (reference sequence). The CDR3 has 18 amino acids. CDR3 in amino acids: CASTSGIRTGSAKNIQYF. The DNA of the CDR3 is TGTGCCAGCACGTCTGGTATTAGGACAGGGTCAGCCAAAAACATTCAGTACTTC.

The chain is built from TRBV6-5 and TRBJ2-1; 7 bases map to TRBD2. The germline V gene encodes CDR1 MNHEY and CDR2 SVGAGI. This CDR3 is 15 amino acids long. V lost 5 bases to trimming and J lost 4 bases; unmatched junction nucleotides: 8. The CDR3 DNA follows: TGTGCCAGCAGTCGGGACTACCAGAGTTACAATGAGCAGTTCTTC. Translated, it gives CASSRDYQSYNEQFF.

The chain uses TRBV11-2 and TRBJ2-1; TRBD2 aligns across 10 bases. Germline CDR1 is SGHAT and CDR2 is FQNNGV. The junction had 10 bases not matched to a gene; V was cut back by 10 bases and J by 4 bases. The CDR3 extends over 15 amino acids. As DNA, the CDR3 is TGTGCCACCTCTCCGGGACTAGCGTTGTACAATGAGCAGTTCTTC. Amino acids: CATSPGLALYNEQFF.

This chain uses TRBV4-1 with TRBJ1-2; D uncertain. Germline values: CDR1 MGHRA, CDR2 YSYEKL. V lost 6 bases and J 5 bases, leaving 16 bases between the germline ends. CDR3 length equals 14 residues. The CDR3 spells CASRSAPVEYGYTF. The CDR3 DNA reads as TGCGCCAGCAGGAGTGCCCCGGTCGAGTATGGCTACACCTTC.

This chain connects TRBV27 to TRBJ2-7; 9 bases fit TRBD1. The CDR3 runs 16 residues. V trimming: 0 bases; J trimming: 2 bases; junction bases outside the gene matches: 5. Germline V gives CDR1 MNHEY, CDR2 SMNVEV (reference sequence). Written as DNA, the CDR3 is TGTGCCAGCAGTTTATCGGGGACAGGGTTGACCTACGAGCAGTACTTC. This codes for CASSLSGTGLTYEQYF.